This is a list of T cell receptor beta chains from one sample in a study of CD8+ T cells in alopecia areata. TCRdb keeps only in-frame clones here, not all; method: immunoSEQ multiplex PCR. The repertoire holds about 150,000 clones, 55% to 65% seen once, with approximately 4.3% in the top ten. What was sequenced was CD4+ T cells sorted from blood. The receptor set was obtained from a human donor in good health. Both conserved end residues are part of each CDR3. Fields, in order: D gene, V gene, J gene, clone size, CDR3 protein. A D gene is named only where the DNA matches it firmly. Only part of the rows carry a size: once, few, many, or a class if the clone is expanded.

NA	TRBV29-1	TRBJ2-5	NA	CSVEGQTGGTQYF
TRBD2	TRBV6-5	TRBJ2-5	NA	CASSSGGGQVQETQYF
NA	TRBV5-6	TRBJ2-4	few	CASSLVGARVKNIQYF
TRBD2	TRBV29-1	TRBJ2-5	few	CSVEGASGGPQYF
NA	TRBV5-1	TRBJ2-1	few	CASSSPRVEQFF
NA	TRBV15	TRBJ2-5	NA	CATSRDQETQYF
NA	TRBV19	TRBJ1-5	NA	CASALQGFQPQHF
NA	TRBV4-1	TRBJ1-5	NA	CASSPVGKNNQPQHF
NA	TRBV15	TRBJ2-7	NA	CATSTYTYTYEQYF
TRBD2	TRBV29-1	TRBJ2-1	NA	CSVEARLAGGLGFF
TRBD2	TRBV7-6	TRBJ2-4	few	CASSNPPGGAKNIQYF
NA	TRBV9	TRBJ2-1	NA	CASSVVTWDEQFF
NA	TRBV4-2	TRBJ1-2	NA	CASSQAPGMYNYGYTF
TRBD2	TRBV2	TRBJ2-1	NA	CASSPGTTKYNEQFF
TRBD2	TRBV29-1	TRBJ2-1	few	CSVHFGGRDEQFF
TRBD1	TRBV27	TRBJ1-2	once	CASSSRTGGDYGYTF
NA	TRBV6-5	TRBJ1-1	NA	CASSTPFSGRTEAFF
NA	TRBV25-1	TRBJ2-7	NA	CASSESGRDGYEQYF
NA	TRBV9	TRBJ2-1	NA	CASSPGGLREQFF
NA	TRBV7-8	TRBJ1-1	NA	CASSLGAGLNTEAFF
NA	TRBV25-1	TRBJ1-4	few	CASSGLHVTNEKLFF
NA	TRBV4-1	TRBJ2-2	NA	CASSPSQVTGELFF
NA	TRBV28	TRBJ2-4	few	CASSPLRLAKNIQYF
NA	TRBV7-2	TRBJ2-7	few	CASSQRTVPSYEQYF
NA	TRBV29-1	TRBJ1-5	NA	CSVRSQDQPQHF
NA	TRBV7-2	TRBJ2-7	few	CASSLWQGGFYEQYF
NA	TRBV23-1	TRBJ2-7	NA	CASSPYEQYF
NA	TRBV7-9	TRBJ1-3	NA	CASSRRDGGFSGNTIYF
NA	TRBV15	TRBJ1-1	NA	CATSRRVGTEAFF
NA	TRBV6-6	TRBJ2-3	NA	CASSKPGPKSTDTQYF
TRBD2	TRBV27	TRBJ2-1	few	CASSRLGTSGGNEQFF
NA	TRBV25-1	TRBJ2-7	few	CASSDIQGSYF
TRBD2	TRBV2	TRBJ2-7	NA	CASDGLAGPSEQYF
TRBD1	TRBV5-1	TRBJ2-5	NA	CASSSGTGAGMSTQYF
NA	TRBV29-1	TRBJ2-3	few	CSVGGLADTQYF
TRBD2	TRBV29-1	TRBJ2-5	NA	CSVEDPLAGDFQETQYF
NA	TRBV19	TRBJ2-2	few	CASIQGAGELFF
NA	TRBV29-1	TRBJ2-2	NA	CSVDLGQPPGELFF
NA	TRBV2	TRBJ2-5	NA	CASRKAETQYF
NA	TRBV2	TRBJ2-5	NA	CASKKGGRETQYF
NA	TRBV5-1	TRBJ2-3	NA	CASRAVTTDTQYF
NA	TRBV30	TRBJ2-1	few	CAWRDIALSYNEQFF
NA	TRBV9	TRBJ2-7	NA	CASSFPGTSSYEQYF
NA	TRBV19	TRBJ1-3	few	CASSLSRRADSTGNTIYF
NA	TRBV11-2	TRBJ2-5	NA	CASSRLVQETQYF
NA	TRBV25-1	TRBJ1-5	NA	CASSQGFSNQPQHF
TRBD2	TRBV19	TRBJ2-2	NA	CASQRYSGSDTGELFF
TRBD1	TRBV6-5	TRBJ1-4	NA	CASSYGGQGREKLFF
TRBD2	TRBV29-1	TRBJ2-1	NA	CSVGSVGGAGNEQFF
NA	TRBV11-2	TRBJ2-5	few	CASSPSVHGTQYF
TRBD2	TRBV19	TRBJ2-5	NA	CASSIRLGSGLEKTQYF
NA	TRBV29-1	TRBJ2-5	NA	CSAGPHQETQYF
NA	TRBV7-2	TRBJ2-7	few	CASSPGQWRYEQYF
NA	TRBV27	TRBJ2-7	few	CASKGSRGILREQYF
NA	TRBV29-1	TRBJ2-5	NA	CSVPGPSQETQYF
NA	TRBV25-1	TRBJ1-3	NA	CASTWGSGNTIYF
NA	TRBV7-9	TRBJ1-2	NA	CASSLPGGYGYTF
NA	TRBV5-5	TRBJ2-1	few	CASSLEVVAGEQFF
NA	TRBV29-1	TRBJ2-1	few	CSVELLAKNNEQFF
NA	TRBV29-1	TRBJ1-1	NA	CSVEGTKNTEAFF